The T cell receptor beta chain described here comes from a study of monozygotic twins with inflammatory bowel disease. The unique tags termed UMIs, each holding a 6-nucleotide sample barcode, were added by means of template switching. TCRdb processed the 5' RACE reads again and assigns one entry to each CDR3 protein, with no DNA. Listed are approximately 120,000 distinct CDR3 sequences; 12% falls within the top ten. Germline V lookup: CDR1 SGHVS, CDR2 FQNEAQ. This CDR3 contains 18 residues. The clonotype originates from a human donor with ulcerative colitis or Crohn's disease, or a healthy co-twin of an affected twin (not recorded which). This chain connects TRBV7-8 to TRBJ2-1; without DNA, the TCRdb call of TRBD2 cannot be checked. The sequenced sample consisted of blood. CDR3 loop: CASSPGLVRRGGLNEQFF. The full variable domain, in which reference TRBV7-8 and TRBJ2-1 provide the parts outside the CDR3, is GAGVSQSPRYKVAKRGQDVALRCDPISGHVSLFWYQQALGQGPEFLTYFQNEAQLDKSGLPSDRFFAERPEGSVSTLKIQRTQQEDSAVYLCASSPGLVRRGGLNEQFFGPGTRLTVL.